Below are 6 T cell receptor beta chains sequenced from a single sample in a study of blood T cell repertoires in COVID-19. The repertoire was sequenced with immunoSEQ multiplex PCR; TCRdb's copy has only in-frame clones and lacks some. The repertoire holds 84,000 or so clones, with roughly 87% as singletons. The sequenced material came from peripheral blood. The receptors come from a man between 60 and 75 years old with acute or convalescent COVID-19.

This clone was observed a few times. The gene calls are TRBV11-1 and TRBJ2-3, with TRBD1 as a possible D gene (6 bases). Germline CDR1 reads SGHAT; CDR2 reads FQDESV (reference sequence). V was shortened by 5 bases and J by 5 bases, with 11 bases between the two germline ends. CDR3 length: 13 amino acids. CDR3 region: CASSPIQGDTQYF. In DNA, the CDR3 is TGTGCCAGCAGCCCAATACAGGGAGATACGCAGTATTTT. The full variable domain, its missing parts supplied by reference TRBV11-1 and TRBJ2-3, is EAEVAQSPRYKITEKSQAVAFWCDPISGHATLYWYRQILGQGPELLVQFQDESVVDDSQLPKDRFSAERLKGVDSTLKIQPAELGDSAMYLCASSPIQGDTQYFGPGTRLTVL.

The gene calls are TRBV20-1 and TRBJ2-2; 8 nucleotides align to TRBD2. V shed 3 bases, J shed 4 bases, and the junction held 10 bases outside the gene matches. Per germline, CDR1 DFQATT and CDR2 SNEGSKA (reference sequence). There are 16 residues in the CDR3. This chain's CDR3 is CSASSGEPGPTGELFF. The CDR3 DNA reads TGCAGTGCTAGTAGCGGGGAACCCGGTCCCACCGGGGAGCTGTTTTTT.

The chain uses TRBV19 and TRBJ1-3; no clear D. The V end was cut by 6 bases, the J end by 2 bases, with 11 bases between. Germline CDR1 LNHDA, CDR2 SQIVND (reference sequence). The CDR3 runs to 14 residues. The CDR3 coding sequence is TGTGCCAGTAGGACCACCGGGGCTGGAAACACCATATATTTT. It yields the protein CASRTTGAGNTIYF.

This sequence joins TRBV19 and TRBJ1-5; 7 positions match TRBD1. This CDR3 region has 21 residues. V dropped 4 bases and J dropped 11; count of bases not matched to a gene: 32. Germline V gene lookup returns CDR1 LNHDA and CDR2 SQIVND (reference sequence). The CDR3 nucleotides are TGTGCCAGTAGTAGCAAGGGCCCGGGACAGAGGGATGTGGGGGTCAGGATGGCCCAGCATTTT. Translation: CASSSKGPGQRDVGVRMAQHF.

This clone came up a few times. J is TRBJ2-7 and V is TRBV5-4, with D perhaps matching TRBD2 (5 bases). With 0 bases removed from V and 0 bases from J, the gap between germline ends came to 10 bases. CDR3 length: 15 amino acids. Per germline, CDR1 SGHNT and CDR2 YYREEE (reference sequence). This chain's CDR3 is CASSLGVEGSYEQYF. In DNA form, the CDR3 reads TGTGCCAGCAGCTTGGGGGTCGAGGGCTCCTACGAGCAGTACTTC.

V is TRBV4-3 and J is TRBJ1-6; no clear D. From germline, CDR1 is LGHNA and CDR2 YSLEER. V was clipped by 2 bases and J by 9 bases, with 17 bases between them. This CDR3 comprises 16 residues. DNA for the CDR3: TGCGCCAGCAGCCAATTTGCGGGGAGAGGACCTTCACCCCTCCACTTT. It is translated as CASSQFAGRGPSPLHF.